This is a list of T cell receptor beta chains from one sample in a study of identical twins. TCRdb used MiXCR to reprocess the 5' RACE reads, holding one entry per CDR3 protein. The data hold 450,000 or so distinct CDR3 sequences, with roughly 13% observed a single time. The data were also submitted as part of a second study, on yellow fever vaccine responses in identical twins.

Sequenced: CD4+ T cells sorted from blood. All receptors derive from a woman aged 18-29 years in good health. Both conserved end residues are part of each CDR3.

V: TRBV7-9
J: TRBJ2-2
CDR3: CASSPIAGGNTGELFF

V: TRBV18
J: TRBJ1-6
CDR3: CASSPGDNSPLHF

V: TRBV28
J: TRBJ2-2
CDR3: CASHSPGSNLNTGELFF

V: TRBV6-2/TRBV6-3
J: TRBJ2-7
CDR3: CATRPLGAYEQYF

V: TRBV6-1
J: TRBJ2-5
CDR3: CASTLSGGVGETQYF

V: TRBV18
J: TRBJ1-3
CDR3: CASSPGLEGNTIYF

V: TRBV30
J: TRBJ2-2
CDR3: CAWSGGSDNTGELFF

V: TRBV10-3
J: TRBJ2-7
CDR3: CAIRGASSYEQYF

V: TRBV5-1
J: TRBJ2-6
CDR3: CASSRTGTGANVLTF

V: TRBV5-1
J: TRBJ2-6
CDR3: CASSLVAGHSGANVLTF

V: TRBV11-2
J: TRBJ1-1
CDR3: CASSPRTGRNTEAFF

V: TRBV12-3/TRBV12-4
J: TRBJ2-7
CDR3: CASSRTSGRINSYEQYF

V: TRBV3-1
J: TRBJ2-7
CDR3: CASSQTGIAYEQYF

V: TRBV27
J: TRBJ2-2
CDR3: CASSLSGTGVPGELFF

V: TRBV5-4
J: TRBJ1-4
CDR3: CASSPAGSHNEKLFF

V: TRBV5-1
J: TRBJ1-1
CDR3: CASSPRQGANTEAFF

V: TRBV7-8
J: TRBJ2-7
CDR3: CASSLVGGSGSSYEQYF

V: TRBV20-1
J: TRBJ2-1
CDR3: CKGVPGQGPHEQFF

V: TRBV5-4
J: TRBJ2-2
CDR3: CASSLNGGGGTGELFF

V: TRBV5-1
J: TRBJ2-1
CDR3: CASSWELASEQFF

V: TRBV10-3
J: TRBJ2-7
CDR3: CAIGGLGRSYEQYF

V: TRBV7-9
J: TRBJ2-2
CDR3: CASRTTGGDTGELFF

V: TRBV6-2/TRBV6-3
J: TRBJ2-7
CDR3: CASRAGKMYF

V: TRBV5-1
J: TRBJ2-7
CDR3: CASSSDRVEQYF

V: TRBV5-4
J: TRBJ2-7
CDR3: CASSIHPGEGYEQYF

V: TRBV6-2/TRBV6-3
J: TRBJ2-3
CDR3: CASSFGLGLTSTDTQYF

V: TRBV5-1
J: TRBJ2-7
CDR3: CASSLDPGGFYEQYF

V: TRBV15
J: TRBJ2-3
CDR3: CATSRDRVGADTQYF

V: TRBV5-1
J: TRBJ1-2
CDR3: CASSLSGTGSGYTF

V: TRBV24-1
J: TRBJ2-5
CDR3: CATSDFGEYQETQYF

V: TRBV18
J: TRBJ2-7
CDR3: CASGSGLGTYEQYF

V: TRBV7-2
J: TRBJ2-1
CDR3: CASSLGLRGTYNEQFF

V: TRBV7-2
J: TRBJ2-3
CDR3: CASSARRTGGTDTQYF

V: TRBV28
J: TRBJ2-1
CDR3: CASSLAGWNNEQFF

V: TRBV12-3/TRBV12-4
J: TRBJ2-7
CDR3: CASSSQTAGKGGQYF

V: TRBV20-1
J: TRBJ2-2
CDR3: CSATYSRGTGELFF

V: TRBV11-2
J: TRBJ2-1
CDR3: CASSLDSPASGGRNEQFF

V: TRBV20-1
J: TRBJ2-1
CDR3: CSARVFRGGIANEQFF

V: TRBV20-1
J: TRBJ2-4
CDR3: CSARTDKNIQYF

V: TRBV3-1
J: TRBJ2-3
CDR3: CASSRLRDTQYF

V: TRBV29-1
J: TRBJ1-5
CDR3: CSVAGDGNQPQHF

V: TRBV12-3/TRBV12-4
J: TRBJ2-7
CDR3: CASMASVEQYF

V: TRBV7-9
J: TRBJ2-7
CDR3: CASSHAGGKGDEQYF

V: TRBV13
J: TRBJ2-2
CDR3: CASSRRNTGELFF

V: TRBV6-5
J: TRBJ2-1
CDR3: CASIISGQGNEQFF

V: TRBV7-9
J: TRBJ1-6
CDR3: CASSSGQFNSPLHF

V: TRBV5-1
J: TRBJ2-4
CDR3: CASSSGFTGEKNIQYF

V: TRBV25-1
J: TRBJ2-7
CDR3: CASSTSQIAYEQYF

V: TRBV12-3/TRBV12-4
J: TRBJ1-5
CDR3: CASSRPDQPQHF

V: TRBV21-1
J: TRBJ2-3
CDR3: CASSKDPGTWVDPATDTQYF

V: TRBV2
J: TRBJ2-1
CDR3: CASSAPGLAGGSNEQFF